This TCR beta chain is from a study of shared clonotypes between healthy human individuals. On the study more broadly: Participating donors consisted of a couple of women and a few men aged 18 to 49.

The CDR3 sequence is 13 residues long. The ends were cut back, 3 bases at V and 6 bases at J, with 11 bases in the middle. The germline V gene encodes CDR1 SGDLS and CDR2 YYNGEE. Every donor, a Caucasian adult, lived in Nashville, Tennessee. Assay: immunoSEQ multiplex PCR; the TCRdb copy retains only in-frame clones and omits some. The sample has 600,000 to 750,000 clones; about two thirds are singletons. The V gene is TRBV9, the J gene TRBJ2-3; the D gene is possibly TRBD2 (5 bases). This TCR was sampled from a woman aged 25 to 45 in good health. Sequencing input: memory CD4+ T cells sorted from blood. The subset is: CD45RA-negative fraction. The CDR3 spells CASSARPSDTQYF. The CDR3, as DNA: TGTGCCAGCAGCGCCCGTCCTAGCGATACGCAGTATTTT.